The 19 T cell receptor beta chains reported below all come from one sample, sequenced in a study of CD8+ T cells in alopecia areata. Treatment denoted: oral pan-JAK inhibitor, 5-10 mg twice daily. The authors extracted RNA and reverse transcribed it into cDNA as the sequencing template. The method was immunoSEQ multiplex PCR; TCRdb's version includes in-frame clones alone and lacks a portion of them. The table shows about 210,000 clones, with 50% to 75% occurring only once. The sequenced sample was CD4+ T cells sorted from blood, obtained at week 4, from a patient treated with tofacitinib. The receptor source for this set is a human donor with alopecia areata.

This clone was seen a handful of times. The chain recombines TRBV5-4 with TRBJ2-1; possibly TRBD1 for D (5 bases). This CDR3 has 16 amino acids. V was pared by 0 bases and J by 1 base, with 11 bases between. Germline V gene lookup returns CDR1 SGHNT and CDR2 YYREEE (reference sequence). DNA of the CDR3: TGTGCCAGCAGCTTGGGTAGGGGCCAGTCCTACAATGAGCAGTTCTTC. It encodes CASSLGRGQSYNEQFF.

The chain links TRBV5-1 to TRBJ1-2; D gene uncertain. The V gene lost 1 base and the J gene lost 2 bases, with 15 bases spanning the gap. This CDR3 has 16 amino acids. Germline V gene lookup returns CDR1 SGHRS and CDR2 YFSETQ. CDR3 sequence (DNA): TGCGCCAGCAGCTTGCCGCGTCCGGGGATCAACTATGGCTACACCTTC. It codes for CASSLPRPGINYGYTF.

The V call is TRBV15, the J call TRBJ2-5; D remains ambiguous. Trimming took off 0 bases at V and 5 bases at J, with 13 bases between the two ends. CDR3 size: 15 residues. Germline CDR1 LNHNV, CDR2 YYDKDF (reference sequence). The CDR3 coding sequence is TGTGCCACCAGCAGAGACAACGCGAGGAGTGAGACCCAGTACTTC. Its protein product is CATSRDNARSETQYF. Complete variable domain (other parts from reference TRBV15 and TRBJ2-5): DAMVIQNPRYQVTQFGKPVTLSCSQTLNHNVMYWYQQKSSQAPKLLFHYYDKDFNNEADTPDNFQSRRPNTSFCFLDIRSPGLGDTAMYLCATSRDNARSETQYFGPGTRLLVL.

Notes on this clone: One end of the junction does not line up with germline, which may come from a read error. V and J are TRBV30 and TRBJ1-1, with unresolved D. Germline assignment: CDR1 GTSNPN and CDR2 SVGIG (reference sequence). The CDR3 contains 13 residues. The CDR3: CARSGQANTEAFF. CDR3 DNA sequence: TGTGCCCGGAGTGGTCAGGCGAACACTGAAGCTTTCTTT.

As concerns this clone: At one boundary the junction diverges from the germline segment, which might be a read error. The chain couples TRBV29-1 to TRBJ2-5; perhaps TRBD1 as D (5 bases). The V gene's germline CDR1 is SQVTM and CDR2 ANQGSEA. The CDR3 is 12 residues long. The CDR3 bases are TGCAGCGTTGGAGACCTTGGCAGGGTCCTGGACTTC. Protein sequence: CSVGDLGRVLDF.

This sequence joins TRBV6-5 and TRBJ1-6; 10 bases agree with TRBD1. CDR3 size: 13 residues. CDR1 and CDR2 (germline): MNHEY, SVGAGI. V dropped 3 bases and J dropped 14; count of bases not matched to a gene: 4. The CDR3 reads CASSYDGQGALHF. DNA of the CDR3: TGTGCCAGCAGTTATGACGGACAGGGGGCCCTCCACTTT.

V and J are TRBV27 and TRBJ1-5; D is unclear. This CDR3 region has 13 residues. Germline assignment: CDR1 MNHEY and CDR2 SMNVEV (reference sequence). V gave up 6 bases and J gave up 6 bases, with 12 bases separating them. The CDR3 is CASSLRGLQPQHF. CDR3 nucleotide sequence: TGTGCCAGCAGCCTCAGAGGGCTTCAGCCCCAGCATTTT.

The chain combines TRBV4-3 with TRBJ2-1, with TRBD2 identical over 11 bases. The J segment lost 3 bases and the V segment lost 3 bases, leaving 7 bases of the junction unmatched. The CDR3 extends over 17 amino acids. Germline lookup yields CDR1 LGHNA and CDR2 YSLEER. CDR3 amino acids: CASSQSIAGGFYNEQFF. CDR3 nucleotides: TGCGCCAGCAGCCAGAGCATAGCGGGGGGGTTCTACAATGAGCAGTTCTTC.

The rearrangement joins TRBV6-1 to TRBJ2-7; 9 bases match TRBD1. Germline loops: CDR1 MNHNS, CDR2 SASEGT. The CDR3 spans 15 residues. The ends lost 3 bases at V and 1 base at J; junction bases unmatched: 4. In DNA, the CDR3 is TGTGCCAGCAGTGAGGGACAGGGTCTATCCTACGAGCAGTACTTC. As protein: CASSEGQGLSYEQYF.

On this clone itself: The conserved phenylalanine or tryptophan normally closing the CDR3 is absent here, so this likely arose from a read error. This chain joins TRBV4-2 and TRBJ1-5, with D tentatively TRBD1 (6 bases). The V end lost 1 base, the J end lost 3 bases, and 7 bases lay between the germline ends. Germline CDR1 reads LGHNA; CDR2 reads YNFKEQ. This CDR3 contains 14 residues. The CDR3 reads CASSQGGPNQPQHV. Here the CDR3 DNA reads TGTGCCAGCAGCCAAGGGGGGCCCAATCAGCCCCAGCATGTT.

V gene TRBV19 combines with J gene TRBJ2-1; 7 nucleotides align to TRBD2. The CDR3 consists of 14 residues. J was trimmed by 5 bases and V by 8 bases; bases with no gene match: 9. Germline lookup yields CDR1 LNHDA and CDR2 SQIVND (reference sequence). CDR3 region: CASRQPGGNNEQFF. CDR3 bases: TGTGCCAGTCGTCAGCCGGGGGGTAACAATGAGCAGTTCTTC.

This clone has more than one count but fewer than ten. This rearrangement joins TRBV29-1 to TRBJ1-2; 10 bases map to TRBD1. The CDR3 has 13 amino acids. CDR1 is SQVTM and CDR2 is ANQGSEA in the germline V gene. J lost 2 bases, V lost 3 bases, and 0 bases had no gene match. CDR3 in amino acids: CSVEGQGNYGYTF. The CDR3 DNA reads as TGCAGCGTTGAGGGACAGGGGAACTATGGCTACACCTTC.

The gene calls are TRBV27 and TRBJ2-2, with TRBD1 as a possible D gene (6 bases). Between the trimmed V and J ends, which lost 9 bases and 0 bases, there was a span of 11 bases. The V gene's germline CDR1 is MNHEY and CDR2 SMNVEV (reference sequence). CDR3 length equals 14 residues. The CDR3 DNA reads TGTGCCAGTAGACAGGAGACGAACACCGGGGAGCTGTTTTTT. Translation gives CASRQETNTGELFF.

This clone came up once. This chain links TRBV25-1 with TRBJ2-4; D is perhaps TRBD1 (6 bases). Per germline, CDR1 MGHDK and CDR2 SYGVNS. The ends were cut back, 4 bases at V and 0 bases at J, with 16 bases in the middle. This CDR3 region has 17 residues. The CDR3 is CASSAYSGTPAKNIQYF. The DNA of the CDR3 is TGTGCCAGCAGTGCTTATTCCGGGACACCAGCCAAAAACATTCAGTACTTC. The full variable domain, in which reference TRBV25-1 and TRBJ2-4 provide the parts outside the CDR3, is EADIYQTPRYLVIGTGKKITLECSQTMGHDKMYWYQQDPGMELHLIHYSYGVNSTEKGDLSSESTVSRIRTEHFPLTLESARPSHTSQYLCASSAYSGTPAKNIQYFGAGTRLSVL.

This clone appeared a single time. The CDR3 region is CASRGTGLYNEQFF. The CDR3 coding sequence is TGCGCCAGCAGGGGCACCGGTTTATACAATGAGCAGTTCTTC. This chain connects TRBV5-1 to TRBJ2-1; the D is unclear. With 5 bases removed from V and 4 bases from J, the gap between germline ends came to 13 bases. From germline, CDR1 is SGHRS and CDR2 YFSETQ. The CDR3 spans 14 residues.

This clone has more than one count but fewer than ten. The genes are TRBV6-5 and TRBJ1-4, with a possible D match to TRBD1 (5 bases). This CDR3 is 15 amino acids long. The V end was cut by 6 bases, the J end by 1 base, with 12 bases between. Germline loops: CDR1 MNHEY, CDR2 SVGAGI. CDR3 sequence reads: CASSPQGGTNEKLFF. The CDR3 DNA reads TGTGCCAGCAGCCCTCAGGGTGGAACTAATGAAAAACTGTTTTTT.

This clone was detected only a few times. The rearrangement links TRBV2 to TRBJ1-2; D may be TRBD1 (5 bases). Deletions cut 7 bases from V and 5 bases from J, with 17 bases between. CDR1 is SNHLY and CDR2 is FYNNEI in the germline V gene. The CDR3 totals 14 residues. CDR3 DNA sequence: TGTGCCAGCAATGCTGGTGAGGGGTCATATGGCTACACCTTC. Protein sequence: CASNAGEGSYGYTF.

CDR3 in DNA: TGCAGCGGCACAACGGACAGTTCTTTCACCTTC. As protein: CSGTTDSSFTF. J is TRBJ1-2 and V is TRBV29-1, with D perhaps matching TRBD1 (6 bases). The CDR3 length is 11 residues. V was trimmed by 7 bases and J by 13 bases, leaving 19 bases between them. Germline V CDR1 and CDR2: SQVTM, ANQGSEA.

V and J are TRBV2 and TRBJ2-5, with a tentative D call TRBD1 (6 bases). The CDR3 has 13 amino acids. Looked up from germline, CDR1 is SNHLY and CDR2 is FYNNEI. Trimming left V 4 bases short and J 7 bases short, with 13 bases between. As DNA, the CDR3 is TGTGCCAGCAGTGGGACAGACCTAGGGACCCAGTACTTC. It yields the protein CASSGTDLGTQYF. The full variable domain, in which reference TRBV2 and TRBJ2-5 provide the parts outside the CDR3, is EPEVTQTPSHQVTQMGQEVILRCVPISNHLYFYWYRQILGQKVEFLVSFYNNEISEKSEIFDDQFSVERPDGSNFTLKIRSTKLEDSAMYFCASSGTDLGTQYFGPGTRLLVL.